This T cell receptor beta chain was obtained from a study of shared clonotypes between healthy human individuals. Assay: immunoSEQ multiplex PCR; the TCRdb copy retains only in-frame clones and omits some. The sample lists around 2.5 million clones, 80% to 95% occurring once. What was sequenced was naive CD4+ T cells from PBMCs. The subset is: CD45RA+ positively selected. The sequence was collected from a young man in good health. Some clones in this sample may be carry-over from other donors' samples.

Here the CDR3 reads CASSAGPPPGEQYF. As DNA, the CDR3 is TGTGCCAGCAGCGCCGGTCCCCCTCCGGGGGAGCAGTACTTC. The V and J genes are TRBV7-3 and TRBJ2-7; possibly TRBD2 for D (5 bases). Germline V lookup: CDR1 SGHTA, CDR2 FQGTGA. CDR3 length: 14 residues. V was pared by 5 bases and J by 7 bases, with 18 bases between.